The rows below give T cell receptor beta chains drawn from one sample of a study of cytomegalovirus exposure and HLA in healthy donors. Sequencing was performed with immunoSEQ multiplex PCR; in TCRdb, only in-frame clones are kept and a portion is missing. Here the sample spans about 59,000 clones, just under 75% being singletons. The sequencing input was PBMCs. The receptors come from a man younger than 45 in good health and CMV-seropositive. The CDR3 runs from the conserved cysteine through the conserved F or W. A D gene is named only where the DNA matches it firmly. Where a row states a size, it is once, few, many or the class of an expanded clone; other rows omit it.

J gene,V gene,clone size,D gene,CDR3 protein,CDR3 DNA
TRBJ2-5,TRBV7-9,-,TRBD2,CASSLAGIAGDFQETQYF,TGTGCCAGCAGCTTAGCTGGAATAGCGGGGGATTTCCAAGAGACCCAGTACTTC
TRBJ1-1,TRBV11-3,-,-,CASSMTENTEAFF,TGTGCCAGCAGCATGACAGAGAACACTGAAGCTTTCTTT
TRBJ2-7,TRBV7-8,-,-,CASSYPGNYEQYF,TGTGCCAGCAGCTACCCAGGGAACTACGAGCAGTACTTC
TRBJ1-1,TRBV7-6,-,-,CASSNTVMNTEAFF,TGTGCCAGCAGCAACACAGTCATGAACACTGAAGCTTTCTTT
TRBJ1-6,TRBV2,few,-,CASSAPGESPLHF,TGTGCCAGCAGTGCCCCCGGGGAATCACCCCTCCACTTT
TRBJ2-5,TRBV7-3,-,TRBD2,CASSFAPGGGAGIQETQYF,TGTGCCAGCAGCTTCGCACCCGGCGGGGGGGCGGGGATCCAAGAGACCCAGTACTTC
TRBJ2-1,TRBV4-1,once,TRBD2,CASSPTSGGYNEQFF,TGCGCCAGCAGCCCGACTAGCGGGGGCTACAATGAGCAGTTCTTC
TRBJ2-3,TRBV6-4,-,TRBD2,CASSPGLSTDTQYF,TGTGCCAGCTCGCCGGGACTAAGCACAGATACGCAGTATTTT
TRBJ2-2,TRBV4-3,-,-,CASRNQGRDTGELFF,TGCGCCAGCAGGAACCAGGGGAGAGACACCGGGGAGCTGTTTTTT
TRBJ2-2,TRBV7-2,-,TRBD2,CASSLRLAGGTGELFF,TGTGCCAGCAGCTTAAGGCTAGCGGGGGGGACCGGGGAGCTGTTTTTT